This note documents a single TCR beta chain sequence. This sample stems from a study of blood T cell repertoires in COVID-19. Across the whole study: Researchers got acute and convalescent COVID-19 samples from the United States, Italy and Spain. Nucleic acid was either cDNA or gDNA, and it came from T cells, B-cell-depleted T cells, or PBMCs.

The junction had 9 bases not matched to a gene; V was cut back by 4 bases and J by 1 base. This CDR3 comprises 17 residues. Germline V gene lookup returns CDR1 MDHEN and CDR2 SYDVKM. In the authors' methods: Using reference gene primer amplification, nucleated cell counts were estimated. This table comes from immunoSEQ multiplex PCR, and its TCRdb copy is limited to in-frame clones, with some not included. From that table come the V and J calls and clone size; the DNA was used to work out D and trimming. The sample consists of 45,000 to 60,000 clones, 91% of them appearing once. The chain uses TRBV28 and TRBJ2-3; 9 nucleotides align to TRBD2. The sequence was collected from a man in his 70s with active COVID-19. Sequencing used peripheral blood. The CDR3 loop is CASSSPYRLAGTDTQYF. Here the CDR3 DNA reads TGTGCCAGCAGTTCTCCTTACAGACTAGCGGGCACAGATACGCAGTATTTT.